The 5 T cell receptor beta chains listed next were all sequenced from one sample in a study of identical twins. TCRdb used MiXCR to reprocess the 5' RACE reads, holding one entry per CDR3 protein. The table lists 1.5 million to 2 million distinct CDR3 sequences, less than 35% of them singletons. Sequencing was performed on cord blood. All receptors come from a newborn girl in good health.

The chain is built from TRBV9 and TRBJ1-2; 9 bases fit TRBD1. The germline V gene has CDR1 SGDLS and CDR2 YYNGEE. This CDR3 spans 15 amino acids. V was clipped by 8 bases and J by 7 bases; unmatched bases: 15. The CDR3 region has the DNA TGTGCCAGTGGGCAGGCTCCCGGGACAGGGAGTGGCTACACCTTC. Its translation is CASGQAPGTGSGYTF.

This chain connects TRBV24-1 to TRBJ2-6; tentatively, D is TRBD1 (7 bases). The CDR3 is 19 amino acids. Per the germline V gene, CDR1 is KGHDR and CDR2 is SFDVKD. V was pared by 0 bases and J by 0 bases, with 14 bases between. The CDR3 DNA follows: TGTGCCACCAGTGATTTGGCGCGGGACAGTGTCTCTGGGGCCAACGTCCTGACTTTC. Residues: CATSDLARDSVSGANVLTF.

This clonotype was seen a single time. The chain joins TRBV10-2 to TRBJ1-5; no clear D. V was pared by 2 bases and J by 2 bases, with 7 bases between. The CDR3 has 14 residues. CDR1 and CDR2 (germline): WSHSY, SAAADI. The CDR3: CASSERSGNQPQHF. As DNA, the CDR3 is TGCGCCAGCAGTGAGAGGTCTGGCAATCAGCCCCAGCATTTT.

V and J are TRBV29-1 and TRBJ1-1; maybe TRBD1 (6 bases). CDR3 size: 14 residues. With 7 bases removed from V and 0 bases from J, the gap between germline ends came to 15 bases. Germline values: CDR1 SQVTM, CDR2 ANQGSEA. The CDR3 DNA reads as TGCAGCGGGAGCTTAGGGGGGCTGAACACTGAAGCTTTCTTT. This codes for CSGSLGGLNTEAFF.

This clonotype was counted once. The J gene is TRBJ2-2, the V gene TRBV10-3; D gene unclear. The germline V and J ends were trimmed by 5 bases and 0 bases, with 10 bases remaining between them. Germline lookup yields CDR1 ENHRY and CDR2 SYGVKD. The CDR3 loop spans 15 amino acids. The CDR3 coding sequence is TGTGCCATCAGTTGGGCCCCCTCGAACACCGGGGAGCTGTTTTTT. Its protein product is CAISWAPSNTGELFF.